The source of this T cell receptor beta chain is a study of regulatory T cells in long-lasting Graves disease. Background on the study: Newly diagnosed Graves' patients took antithyroid drugs under 3 months. Study results and limitations: Relative to new patients (966), persistent patients exhibited greater sharing of public clonotypes (approximately 3,000). Persistent Graves' patients possessed reduced TCR diversity relative to recently diagnosed ones.

Time point reported: newly diagnosed GD, antithyroid drugs for less than 3 months. PBMC-derived RNA was used for the TCR library. V lost 1 base and J lost 5, with 16 bases in between. This CDR3 has 15 residues. Germline V gives CDR1 SGHRS, CDR2 YFSETQ. In building TCR beta libraries, iRepertoire HTBI primers were used together with Arm-PCR of CDR3 regions. A single record per CDR3 protein comes from TCRdb applying MiXCR to the multiplex PCR reads. The sample records hundreds of thousands of distinct CDR3 sequences, 15% to 19% being singletons. A note on this clonotype: Its antigen is not known.

The chain recombines TRBV5-1 with TRBJ2-7; weak D call: TRBD2 (5 bases). The TCR sequence derives from a female donor with Graves disease. The sample was peripheral blood mononuclear cells (PBMCs), taken at new diagnosis, from a patient treated with antithyroid drugs. The CDR3 region is CASSLRHPGIHEQYF. The CDR3 DNA reads TGCGCCAGCAGCTTGAGGCACCCCGGGATCCACGAGCAGTACTTC.